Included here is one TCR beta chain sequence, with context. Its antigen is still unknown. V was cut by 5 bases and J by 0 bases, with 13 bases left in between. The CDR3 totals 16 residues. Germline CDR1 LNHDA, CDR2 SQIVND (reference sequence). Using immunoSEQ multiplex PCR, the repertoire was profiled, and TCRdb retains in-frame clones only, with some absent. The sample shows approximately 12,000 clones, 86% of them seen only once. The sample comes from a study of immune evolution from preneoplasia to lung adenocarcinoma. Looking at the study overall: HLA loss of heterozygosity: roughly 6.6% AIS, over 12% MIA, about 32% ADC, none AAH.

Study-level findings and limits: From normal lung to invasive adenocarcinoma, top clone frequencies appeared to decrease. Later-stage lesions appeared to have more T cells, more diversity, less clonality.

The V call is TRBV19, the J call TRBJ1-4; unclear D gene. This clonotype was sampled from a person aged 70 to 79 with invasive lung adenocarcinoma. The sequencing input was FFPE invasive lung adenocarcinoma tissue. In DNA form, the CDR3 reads TGTGCCAGTAGTCTCCTCCGGGATTCAACTAATGAAAAACTGTTTTTT. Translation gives CASSLLRDSTNEKLFF.